This note documents a single T cell receptor beta chain sequence. The antigen remains undetermined. The sample is drawn from a study of OX40 agonist ivuxolimab in advanced cancers. Whole-study context: Clinicians treated patients with ivuxolimab, an agonistic anti-OX40 (CD134) antibody.

Trimming removed 1 base from V and 1 base from J, with 8 bases in between. The CDR3 is 15 amino acids. Germline CDR1 and CDR2: LNHDA and SQIVND (reference sequence). The assay was immunoSEQ multiplex PCR, and TCRdb's table has in-frame clones only and misses some. The data contain tens of thousands of clones, less than 90% of them singletons. Study outcomes and limitations: Dose levels from 0.1 to 3.0 mg/kg saw CD4+ and CD8+ blood T cells expand clonally by week 6.

The input for sequencing was CD4+ or CD8+ T cells sorted from blood, taken in a trial of the OX40 agonist ivuxolimab. This clonotype was sampled from an adult with an advanced solid tumor such as melanoma, head and neck, liver or kidney cancer. This chain connects TRBV19 to TRBJ1-5; D remains ambiguous. CDR3 nucleotides: TGTGCCAGTAGTATAGTCAGGACCAGCAATCAGCCCCAGCATTTT. It codes for CASSIVRTSNQPQHF. Based on the CDR3 plus reference TRBV19 and TRBJ1-5, the full variable domain is DGGITQSPKYLFRKEGQNVTLSCEQNLNHDAMYWYRQDPGQGLRLIYYSQIVNDFQKGDIAEGYSVSREKKESFPLTVTSAQKNPTAFYLCASSIVRTSNQPQHFGDGTRLSIL.